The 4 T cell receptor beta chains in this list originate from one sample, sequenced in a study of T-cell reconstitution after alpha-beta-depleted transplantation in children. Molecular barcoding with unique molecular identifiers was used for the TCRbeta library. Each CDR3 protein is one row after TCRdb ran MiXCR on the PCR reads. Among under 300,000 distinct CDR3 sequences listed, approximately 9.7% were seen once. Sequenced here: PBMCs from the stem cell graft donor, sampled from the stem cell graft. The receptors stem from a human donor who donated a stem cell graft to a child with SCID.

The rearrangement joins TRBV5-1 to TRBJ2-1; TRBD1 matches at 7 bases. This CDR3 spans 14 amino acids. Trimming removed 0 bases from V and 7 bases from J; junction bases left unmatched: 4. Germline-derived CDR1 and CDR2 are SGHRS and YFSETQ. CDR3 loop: CASSLEGQRNEQFF. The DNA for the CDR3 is TGCGCCAGCAGCTTGGAGGGACAGCGGAATGAGCAGTTCTTC.

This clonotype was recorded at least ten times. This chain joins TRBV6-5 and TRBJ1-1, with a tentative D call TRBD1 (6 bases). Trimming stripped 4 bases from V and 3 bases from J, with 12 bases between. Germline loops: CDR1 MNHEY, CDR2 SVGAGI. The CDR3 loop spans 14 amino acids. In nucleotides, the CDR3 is TGTGCCAGCAGTTCCGCGGGGGGGCACACTGAAGCTTTCTTT. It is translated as CASSSAGGHTEAFF.

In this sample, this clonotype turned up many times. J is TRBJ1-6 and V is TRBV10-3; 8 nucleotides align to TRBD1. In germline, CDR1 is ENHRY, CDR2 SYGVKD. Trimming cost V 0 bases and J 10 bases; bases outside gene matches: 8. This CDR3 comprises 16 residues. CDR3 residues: CAISESLGQGSSPLHF. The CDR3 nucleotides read TGTGCCATCAGTGAGTCTTTAGGACAGGGAAGCTCACCCCTCCACTTT.

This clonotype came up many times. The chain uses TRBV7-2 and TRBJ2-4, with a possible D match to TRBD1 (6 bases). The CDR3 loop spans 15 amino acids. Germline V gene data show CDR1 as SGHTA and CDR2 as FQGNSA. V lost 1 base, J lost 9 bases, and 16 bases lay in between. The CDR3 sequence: CASSLGQGPLVIQYF. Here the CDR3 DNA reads TGTGCCAGCAGCTTAGGGCAGGGGCCACTCGTCATTCAGTACTTC. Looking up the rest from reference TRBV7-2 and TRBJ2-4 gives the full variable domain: GAGVSQSPSNKVTEKGKDVELRCDPISGHTALYWYRQSLGQGLEFLIYFQGNSAPDKSGLPSDRFSAERTGGSVSTLTIQRTQQEDSAVYLCASSLGQGPLVIQYFGAGTRLSVL.